The T cell receptor beta chain under discussion was sequenced for a study of CD8 T cells in Susac syndrome. This clonotype was counted only a few times. Random hexamers served to reverse transcribe roughly 0.45 to 1 ug RNA. Across 54 Vbeta and 13 Jbeta, TCR beta CDR3 was amplified with immunoSEQ multiplex PCR. TCRdb processed the immunoSEQ multiplex PCR reads anew with MiXCR; each CDR3 protein has one entry. The sample consists of about 200,000 distinct CDR3 sequences, roughly 96% of them appearing once. Controls were healthy donors (matched for age and sex). V dropped 6 bases and J dropped 7; count of bases not matched to a gene: 12. The CDR3 totals 13 residues. Looked up from germline, CDR1 is SQVTM and CDR2 is ANQGSEA.

The chain couples TRBV29-1 to TRBJ2-7, with 7 bases aligning to TRBD2. The sequence was obtained from a human donor in good health. Sequences were obtained from CD4+ T cells from PBMCs. CDR3 in amino acids: CSVGSGALGEQYF. CDR3 DNA: TGCAGCGTGGGGAGCGGGGCTCTAGGGGAGCAGTACTTC.